The 10 T cell receptor beta chains below all came from one sample that was sequenced in a study of radiotherapy plus CTLA-4 blockade in lung cancer. Assay used: immunoSEQ multiplex PCR; TCRdb lists only in-frame clones, some missing. The repertoire includes approximately 19,000 clones, roughly 86% of them detected once, and around 20% sits in the top ten. This material consisted of peripheral blood, taken from a patient treated with radiotherapy plus ipilimumab. These receptors all stem from a human donor with non-small cell lung cancer whose response to radiotherapy plus ipilimumab could not be evaluated.

The chain combines TRBV7-9 with TRBJ2-2; 9 bases are a match to TRBD1. V gave up 5 bases and J gave up 0 bases; unmatched junction bases: 1. The CDR3 has 15 amino acids. Germline values: CDR1 SEHNR, CDR2 FQNEAQ (reference sequence). The chain's CDR3 is CASSTGGPNTGELFF. The CDR3 region has the DNA TGTGCCAGCAGCACAGGGGGCCCGAACACCGGGGAGCTGTTTTTT.

The chain recombines TRBV19 with TRBJ2-7; TRBD1 might be the D (6 bases). The CDR3 consists of 15 residues. Looked up from germline, CDR1 is LNHDA and CDR2 is SQIVND (reference sequence). V gave up 6 bases and J gave up 3 bases, with 18 bases separating them. For the CDR3, the DNA is TGTGCCAGTAGCAGTGCCCACAGGGATGGCTACGAGCAGTACTTC. Translation: CASSSAHRDGYEQYF.

The sample holds one count of this clone. The chain links TRBV5-4 to TRBJ2-5; 12 positions match TRBD2. The germline V gene encodes CDR1 SGHNT and CDR2 YYREEE (reference sequence). V lost 4 bases to trimming and J lost 4 bases; unmatched junction nucleotides: 5. This CDR3 spans 15 amino acids. The CDR3, as DNA: TGTGCCAGCAGCCCGATGACTAGCGGGAGAGAGACCCAGTACTTC. The encoded protein is CASSPMTSGRETQYF. Full variable domain (missing parts from reference TRBV5-4 and TRBJ2-5): ETGVTQSPTHLIKTRGQQVTLRCSSQSGHNTVSWYQQALGQGPQFIFQYYREEENGRGNFPPRFSGLQFPNYSSELNVNALELDDSALYLCASSPMTSGRETQYFGPGTRLLVL.

This clone came up a few times. The rearrangement links TRBV15 to TRBJ2-2, with D maybe TRBD1 (6 bases). The CDR3 is 15 residues long. Per germline, CDR1 LNHNV and CDR2 YYDKDF (reference sequence). The germline V and J ends were trimmed by 5 bases and 2 bases, with 12 bases remaining between them. CDR3 sequence reads: CATSPSGQNTGELFF. CDR3 coding DNA: TGTGCCACCAGCCCCTCGGGACAAAACACCGGGGAGCTGTTTTTT.

As regards this clone: In the same sample, other DNA sequences code for this CDR3. The chain is built from TRBV6-5 and TRBJ1-1; TRBD1 agrees at 8 bases. The CDR3 is 14 amino acids. The germline CDR1 and CDR2 sequences are MNHEY and SVGAGI. V was clipped by 6 bases and J by 4 bases; unmatched bases: 7. CDR3 sequence: CASSIQGAVTEAFF. The CDR3 DNA reads as TGTGCCAGCAGCATCCAGGGGGCGGTCACTGAAGCTTTCTTT.

The chain is built from TRBV18 and TRBJ2-5; no clear D gene. Per the germline V gene, CDR1 is KGHSH and CDR2 is LQKENI. Trimming shortened V by 6 bases and J by 0 bases, and 5 bases separated the two germline ends. The CDR3 spans 12 residues. This CDR3 reads CASSLYQETQYF. The CDR3 DNA follows: TGTGCCAGCTCCTTGTACCAAGAGACCCAGTACTTC.

The V and J genes are TRBV6-6 and TRBJ2-2; unclear D gene. This CDR3 is built from 13 residues. Germline V gives CDR1 MNHNY, CDR2 SVGAGI (reference sequence). V dropped 7 bases and J dropped 6 bases, with 12 bases sitting between them. CDR3 amino acids: CASKVEASGELFF. DNA for the CDR3: TGTGCCAGCAAAGTTGAGGCTTCCGGGGAGCTGTTTTTT.

This clone was observed a single time. The chain's CDR3 is CASSSRETGTRNEQFF. CDR3 coding DNA: TGTGCCAGTAGTTCTCGGGAGACAGGGACGCGGAATGAGCAGTTCTTC. The chain employs TRBV19 and TRBJ2-1; D might be TRBD1 (7 bases). The CDR3 loop spans 16 amino acids. V was cut by 5 bases and J by 7 bases, with 21 bases left in between. The germline V gene has CDR1 LNHDA and CDR2 SQIVND (reference sequence).

The chain recombines TRBV6-5 with TRBJ2-3; D remains unclear. V was shortened by 6 bases and J by 1 base, with 14 bases between the two germline ends. The CDR3 sequence is 15 residues long. Per the germline V gene, CDR1 is MNHEY and CDR2 is SVGAGI. CDR3 protein: CASSPLTPRTDTQYF. The CDR3 DNA sequence: TGTGCCAGCAGCCCACTCACCCCCCGCACAGATACGCAGTATTTT.

V is TRBV15 and J is TRBJ2-1, with a weak D call TRBD2 (6 bases). V lost 0 bases and J lost 4, with 13 bases in between. Germline CDR1 and CDR2: LNHNV and YYDKDF (reference sequence). The CDR3 loop spans 16 amino acids. The CDR3 DNA is TGTGCCACCAGCAGAGATAGGCGGGAACGGTACAATGAGCAGTTCTTC. Its translation is CATSRDRRERYNEQFF.